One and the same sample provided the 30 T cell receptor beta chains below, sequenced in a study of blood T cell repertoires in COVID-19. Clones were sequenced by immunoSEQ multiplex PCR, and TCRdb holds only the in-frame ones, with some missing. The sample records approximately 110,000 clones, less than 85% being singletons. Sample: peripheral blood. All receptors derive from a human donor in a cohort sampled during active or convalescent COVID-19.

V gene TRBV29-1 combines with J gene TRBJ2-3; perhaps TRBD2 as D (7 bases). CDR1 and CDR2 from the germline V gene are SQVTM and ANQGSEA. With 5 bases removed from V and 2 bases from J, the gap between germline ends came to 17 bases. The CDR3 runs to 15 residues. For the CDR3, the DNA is TGCAGCGTTCAGAGGGCGGGGGCCGTCACAGATACGCAGTATTTT. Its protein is CSVQRAGAVTDTQYF.

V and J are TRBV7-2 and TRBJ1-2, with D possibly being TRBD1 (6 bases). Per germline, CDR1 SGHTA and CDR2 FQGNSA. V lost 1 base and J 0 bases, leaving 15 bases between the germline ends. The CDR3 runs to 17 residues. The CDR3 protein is CASSLGVGGGTNYGYTF. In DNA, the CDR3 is TGTGCCAGCAGCTTAGGAGTGGGAGGGGGTACTAACTATGGCTACACCTTC.

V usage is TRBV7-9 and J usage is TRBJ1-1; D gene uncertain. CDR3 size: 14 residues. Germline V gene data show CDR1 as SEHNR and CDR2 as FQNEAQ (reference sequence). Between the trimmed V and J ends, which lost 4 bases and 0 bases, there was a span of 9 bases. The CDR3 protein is CASSSRVLNTEAFF. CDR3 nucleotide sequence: TGTGCCAGCAGCTCCCGGGTCTTGAACACTGAAGCTTTCTTT.

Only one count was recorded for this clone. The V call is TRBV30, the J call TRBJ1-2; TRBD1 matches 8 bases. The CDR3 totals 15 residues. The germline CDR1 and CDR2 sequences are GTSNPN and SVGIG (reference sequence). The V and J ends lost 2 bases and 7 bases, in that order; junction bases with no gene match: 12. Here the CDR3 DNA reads TGTGCCTGGAGTATAGGGATTACAGGGGGTAGTGGCTACACCTTC. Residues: CAWSIGITGGSGYTF.

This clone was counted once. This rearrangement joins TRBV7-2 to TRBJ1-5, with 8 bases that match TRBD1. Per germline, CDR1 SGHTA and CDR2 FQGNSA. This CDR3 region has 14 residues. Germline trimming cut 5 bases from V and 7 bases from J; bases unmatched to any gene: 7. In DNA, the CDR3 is TGTGCCAGCAGCCTGACAGGGGTCAACCAGCCCCAGCATTTT. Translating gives CASSLTGVNQPQHF. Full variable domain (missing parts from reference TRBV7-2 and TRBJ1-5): GAGVSQSPSNKVTEKGKDVELRCDPISGHTALYWYRQSLGQGLEFLIYFQGNSAPDKSGLPSDRFSAERTGGSVSTLTIQRTQQEDSAVYLCASSLTGVNQPQHFGDGTRLSIL.

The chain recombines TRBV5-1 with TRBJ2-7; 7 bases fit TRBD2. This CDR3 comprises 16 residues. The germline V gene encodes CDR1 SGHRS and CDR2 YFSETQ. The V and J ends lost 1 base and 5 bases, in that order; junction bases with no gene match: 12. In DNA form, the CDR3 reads TGCGCCAGCAGCTTGATTCGAGCGGGGTCACCTCACGAGCAGTACTTC. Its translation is CASSLIRAGSPHEQYF.

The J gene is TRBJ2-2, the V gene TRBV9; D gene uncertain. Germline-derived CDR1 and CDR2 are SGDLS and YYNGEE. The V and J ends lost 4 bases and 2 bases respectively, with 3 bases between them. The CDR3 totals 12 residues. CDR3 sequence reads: CASSLNTGELFF. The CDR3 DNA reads TGTGCCAGCAGCCTAAACACCGGGGAGCTGTTTTTT.

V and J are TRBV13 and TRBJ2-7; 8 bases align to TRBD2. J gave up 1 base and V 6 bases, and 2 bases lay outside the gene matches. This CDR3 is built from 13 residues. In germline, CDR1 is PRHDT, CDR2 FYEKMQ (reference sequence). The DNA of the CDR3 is TGTGCCAGCAGAACTAGCGGTTCCTACGAGCAGTACTTC. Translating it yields CASRTSGSYEQYF.

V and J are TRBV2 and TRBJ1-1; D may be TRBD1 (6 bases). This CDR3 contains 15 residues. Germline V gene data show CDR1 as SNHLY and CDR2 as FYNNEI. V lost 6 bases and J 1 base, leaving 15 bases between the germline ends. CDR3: CASRPAPTGNTEAFF. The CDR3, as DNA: TGTGCCAGCAGGCCCGCTCCGACAGGGAACACTGAAGCTTTCTTT.

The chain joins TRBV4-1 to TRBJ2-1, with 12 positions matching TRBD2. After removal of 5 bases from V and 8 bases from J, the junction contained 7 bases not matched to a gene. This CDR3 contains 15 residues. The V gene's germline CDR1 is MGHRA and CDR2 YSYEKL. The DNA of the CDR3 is TGCGCCAGCAGCACCCGACTAGCGGGAGAGGATGAGCAGTTCTTC. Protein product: CASSTRLAGEDEQFF.

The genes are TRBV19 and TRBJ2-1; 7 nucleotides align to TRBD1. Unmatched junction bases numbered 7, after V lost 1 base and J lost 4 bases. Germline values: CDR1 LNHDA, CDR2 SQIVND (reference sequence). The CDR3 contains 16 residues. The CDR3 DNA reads TGTGCCAGTAGTATAGCCTCGGGACAGCTGTACAATGAGCAGTTCTTC. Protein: CASSIASGQLYNEQFF. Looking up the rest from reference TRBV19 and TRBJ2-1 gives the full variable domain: DGGITQSPKYLFRKEGQNVTLSCEQNLNHDAMYWYRQDPGQGLRLIYYSQIVNDFQKGDIAEGYSVSREKKESFPLTVTSAQKNPTAFYLCASSIASGQLYNEQFFGPGTRLTVL.

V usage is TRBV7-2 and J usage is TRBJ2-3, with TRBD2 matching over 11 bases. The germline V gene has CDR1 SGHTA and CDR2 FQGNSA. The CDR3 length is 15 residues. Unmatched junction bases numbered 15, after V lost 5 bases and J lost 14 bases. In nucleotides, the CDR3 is TGTGCCAGCAGCCCCGTAGTTCAGACTAGCGGGGTGGGGTATTTT. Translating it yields CASSPVVQTSGVGYF. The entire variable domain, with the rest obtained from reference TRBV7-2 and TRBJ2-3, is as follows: GAGVSQSPSNKVTEKGKDVELRCDPISGHTALYWYRQSLGQGLEFLIYFQGNSAPDKSGLPSDRFSAERTGGSVSTLTIQRTQQEDSAVYLCASSPVVQTSGVGYFGPGTRLTVL.

CDR3 residues: CASSPFGGANYGYTF. CDR3 nucleotides: TGTGCCAGCAGTCCCTTTGGGGGGGCTAACTATGGCTACACCTTC. The chain is built from TRBV28 and TRBJ1-2; TRBD1 is a possible D gene (5 bases). The length of the CDR3 is 15 residues. V lost 5 bases, J lost 0 bases, and 13 bases lay in between. Germline V gives CDR1 MDHEN, CDR2 SYDVKM.

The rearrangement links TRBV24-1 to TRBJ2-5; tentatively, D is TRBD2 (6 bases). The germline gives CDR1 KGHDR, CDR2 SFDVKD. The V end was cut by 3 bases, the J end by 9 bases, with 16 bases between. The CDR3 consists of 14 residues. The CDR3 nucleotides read TGTGCCACCAGTGATCCGCGTCGTAGGGAGGCCCAGTACTTC. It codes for CATSDPRRREAQYF.

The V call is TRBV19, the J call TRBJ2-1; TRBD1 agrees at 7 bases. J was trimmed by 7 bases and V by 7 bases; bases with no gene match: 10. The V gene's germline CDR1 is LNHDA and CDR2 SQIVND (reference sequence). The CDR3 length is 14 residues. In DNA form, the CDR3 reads TGTGCCAGTAAAGAAGGGGGCACAGGGAATGAGCAGTTCTTC. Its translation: CASKEGGTGNEQFF.

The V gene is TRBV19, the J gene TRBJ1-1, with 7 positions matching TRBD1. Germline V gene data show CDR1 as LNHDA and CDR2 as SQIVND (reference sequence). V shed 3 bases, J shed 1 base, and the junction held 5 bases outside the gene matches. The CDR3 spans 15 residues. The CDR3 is CASSIQGTANTEAFF. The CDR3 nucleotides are TGTGCCAGTAGTATTCAGGGGACAGCGAACACTGAAGCTTTCTTT.

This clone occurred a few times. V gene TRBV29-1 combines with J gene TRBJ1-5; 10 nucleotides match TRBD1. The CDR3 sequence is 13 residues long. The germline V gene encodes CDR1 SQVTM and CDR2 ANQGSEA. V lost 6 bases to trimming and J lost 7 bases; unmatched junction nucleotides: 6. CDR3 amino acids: CSVGTGVGQPQHF. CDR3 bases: TGCAGCGTGGGGACAGGGGTTGGACAGCCCCAGCATTTT.

CDR3 in amino acids: CATSRDSGGEETQYF. For the CDR3, the DNA is TGTGCCACCAGCAGAGATAGCGGGGGAGAAGAGACCCAGTACTTC. V is TRBV15 and J is TRBJ2-5; 9 nucleotides match TRBD2. V was pared by 0 bases and J by 3 bases, with 2 bases of the junction left unmatched. The CDR3 totals 15 residues. Per germline, CDR1 LNHNV and CDR2 YYDKDF (reference sequence).

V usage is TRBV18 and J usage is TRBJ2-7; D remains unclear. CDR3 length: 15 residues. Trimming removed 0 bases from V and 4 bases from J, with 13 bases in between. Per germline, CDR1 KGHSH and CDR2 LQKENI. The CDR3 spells CASSPPATAAYEQYF. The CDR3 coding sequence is TGTGCCAGCTCACCACCAGCCACTGCGGCGTACGAGCAGTACTTC. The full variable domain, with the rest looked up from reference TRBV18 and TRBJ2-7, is NAGVMQNPRHLVRRRGQEARLRCSPMKGHSHVYWYRQLPEEGLKFMVYLQKENIIDESGMPKERFSAEFPKEGPSILRIQQVVRGDSAAYFCASSPPATAAYEQYFGPGTRLTVT.

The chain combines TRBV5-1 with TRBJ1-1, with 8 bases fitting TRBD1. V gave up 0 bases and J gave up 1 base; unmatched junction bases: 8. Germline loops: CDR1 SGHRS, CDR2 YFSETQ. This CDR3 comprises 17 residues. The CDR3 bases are TGCGCCAGCAGCTTGGAAGGACAGGGCGTGCGGAACACTGAAGCTTTCTTT. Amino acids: CASSLEGQGVRNTEAFF.

CDR3 protein: CASRGAGAAYGYTF. For the CDR3, the DNA is TGTGCCAGCAGGGGGGCGGGGGCAGCCTATGGCTACACCTTC. The chain links TRBV28 to TRBJ1-2, with a weak D call TRBD1 (6 bases). Germline values: CDR1 MDHEN, CDR2 SYDVKM. The CDR3 is 14 residues long. The V end was cut by 6 bases, the J end by 4 bases, with 15 bases between.

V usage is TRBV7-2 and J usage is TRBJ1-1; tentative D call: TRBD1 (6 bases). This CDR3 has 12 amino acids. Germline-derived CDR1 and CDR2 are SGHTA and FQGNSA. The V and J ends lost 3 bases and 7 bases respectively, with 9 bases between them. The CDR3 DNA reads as TGTGCCAGCAGCTTTTTAGGGGGTGAAGCTTTCTTT. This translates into CASSFLGGEAFF.

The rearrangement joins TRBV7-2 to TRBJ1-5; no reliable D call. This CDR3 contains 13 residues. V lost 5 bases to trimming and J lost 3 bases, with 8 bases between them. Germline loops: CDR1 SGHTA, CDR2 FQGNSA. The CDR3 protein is CASSVIHNQPQHF. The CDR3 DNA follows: TGTGCCAGCAGCGTCATACACAATCAGCCCCAGCATTTT. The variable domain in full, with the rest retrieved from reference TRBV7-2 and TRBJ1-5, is GAGVSQSPSNKVTEKGKDVELRCDPISGHTALYWYRQSLGQGLEFLIYFQGNSAPDKSGLPSDRFSAERTGGSVSTLTIQRTQQEDSAVYLCASSVIHNQPQHFGDGTRLSIL.

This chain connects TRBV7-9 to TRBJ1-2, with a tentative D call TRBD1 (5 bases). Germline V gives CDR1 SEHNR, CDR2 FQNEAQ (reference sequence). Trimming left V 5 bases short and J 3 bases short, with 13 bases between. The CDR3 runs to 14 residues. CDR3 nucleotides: TGTGCCAGCAGCCCTCCGGGGGGGGACTATGGCTACACCTTC. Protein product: CASSPPGGDYGYTF. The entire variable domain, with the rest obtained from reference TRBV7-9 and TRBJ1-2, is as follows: DTGVSQNPRHKITKRGQNVTFRCDPISEHNRLYWYRQTLGQGPEFLTYFQNEAQLEKSRLLSDRFSAERPKGSFSTLEIQRTEQGDSAMYLCASSPPGGDYGYTFGSGTRLTVV.

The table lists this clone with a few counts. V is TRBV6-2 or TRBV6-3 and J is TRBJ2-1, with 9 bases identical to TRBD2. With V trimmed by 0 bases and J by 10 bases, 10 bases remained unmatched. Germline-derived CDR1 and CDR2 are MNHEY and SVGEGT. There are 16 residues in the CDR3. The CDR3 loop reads CASSYSGTSQRGEQFF. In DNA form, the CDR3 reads TGTGCCAGCAGTTACTCAGGGACTAGCCAAAGGGGAGAGCAGTTCTTC.

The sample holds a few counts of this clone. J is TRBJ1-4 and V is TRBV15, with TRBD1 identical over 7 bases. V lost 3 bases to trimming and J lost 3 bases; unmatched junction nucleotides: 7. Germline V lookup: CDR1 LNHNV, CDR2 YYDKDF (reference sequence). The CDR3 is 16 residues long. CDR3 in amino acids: CATSSYGQAPNEKLFF. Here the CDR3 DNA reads TGTGCCACCAGCAGTTATGGACAGGCCCCTAATGAAAAACTGTTTTTT.

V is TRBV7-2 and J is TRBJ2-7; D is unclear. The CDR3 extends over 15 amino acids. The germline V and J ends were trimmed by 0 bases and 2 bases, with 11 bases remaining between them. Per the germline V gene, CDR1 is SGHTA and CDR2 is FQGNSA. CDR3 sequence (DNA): TGTGCCAGCAGCTTAGCCCCTGCGAAAACCTACGAGCAGTACTTC. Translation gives CASSLAPAKTYEQYF.

The CDR3 sequence: CASSLGTGNSPLHF. For the CDR3, the DNA is TGCGCCAGCAGCTTGGGGACAGGAAATTCACCCCTCCACTTT. The rearrangement joins TRBV5-1 to TRBJ1-6, with 7 bases fitting TRBD1. Trimming removed 0 bases from V and 7 bases from J; junction bases left unmatched: 1. Germline CDR1 is SGHRS and CDR2 is YFSETQ. The CDR3 runs to 14 residues.

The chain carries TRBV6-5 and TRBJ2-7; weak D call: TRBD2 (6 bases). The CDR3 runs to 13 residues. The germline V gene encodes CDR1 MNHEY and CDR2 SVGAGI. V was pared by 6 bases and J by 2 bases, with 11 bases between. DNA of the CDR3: TGTGCCAGCAGGGAGGGCAGAGCCTACGAGCAGTACTTC. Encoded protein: CASREGRAYEQYF.

CDR3: CASSLGGFGTGVNNEQFF. In DNA form, the CDR3 reads TGTGCCAGCAGCTTGGGAGGGTTTGGGACAGGGGTTAACAATGAGCAGTTCTTC. This rearrangement joins TRBV5-5 to TRBJ2-1, with TRBD1 matching over 10 bases. Germline CDR1 and CDR2: SGHKS and YYEKEE (reference sequence). The CDR3 runs to 18 residues. With V trimmed by 0 bases and J by 5 bases, 11 bases remained unmatched. Based on the CDR3 plus reference TRBV5-5 and TRBJ2-1, the full variable domain is DAGVTQSPTHLIKTRGQQVTLRCSPISGHKSVSWYQQVLGQGPQFIFQYYEKEERGRGNFPDRFSARQFPNYSSELNVNALLLGDSALYLCASSLGGFGTGVNNEQFFGPGTRLTVL.